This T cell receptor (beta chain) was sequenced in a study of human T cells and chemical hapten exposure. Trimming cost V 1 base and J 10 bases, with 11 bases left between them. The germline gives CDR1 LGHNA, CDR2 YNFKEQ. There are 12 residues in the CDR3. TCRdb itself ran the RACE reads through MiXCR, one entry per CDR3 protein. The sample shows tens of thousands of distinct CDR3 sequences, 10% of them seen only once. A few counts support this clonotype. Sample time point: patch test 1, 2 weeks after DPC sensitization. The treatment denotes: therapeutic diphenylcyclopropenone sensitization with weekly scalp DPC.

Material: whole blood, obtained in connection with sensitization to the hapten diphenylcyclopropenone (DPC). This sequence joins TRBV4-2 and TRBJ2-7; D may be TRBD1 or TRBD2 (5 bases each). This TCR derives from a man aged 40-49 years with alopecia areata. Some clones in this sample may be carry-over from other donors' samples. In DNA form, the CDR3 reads TGTGCCAGCAGCCAAGGAGGGGTAGAACAGTACTTC. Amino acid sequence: CASSQGGVEQYF.